This T cell receptor (beta chain) is drawn from a study of T cells in narcolepsy. Turning to the study itself: Healthy controls were enrolled alongside patients with narcolepsy type 1 or type 2. The study's findings and limits: Reportedly, autoreactive clonotypes were serially detected in patients' blood but not controls'. HCRT-specific and TRIB2-specific autoreactive clonotypes appeared among same-patient CSF and blood CD4+ clonotypes.

Sequencing used immunoSEQ multiplex PCR; TCRdb keeps in-frame clones, though not all of them. Here the sample spans approximately 35,000 clones, more than 65% being singletons. Points on this clone: What it binds is unknown.

CDR3 length equals 17 residues. The junction had 1 base not matched to a gene; V was cut back by 3 bases and J by 0 bases. Germline loops: CDR1 ENHRY, CDR2 SYGVKD. This TCR came from a human donor in good health. Input material: memory (CD45RA-) CD4+ T cells from blood. The chain recombines TRBV10-3 with TRBJ2-6, with 11 bases matching TRBD1. As DNA, the CDR3 is TGTGCCATCAGTGAAGGGACAGGGGGCTCTGGGGCCAACGTCCTGACTTTC. Translating gives CAISEGTGGSGANVLTF.